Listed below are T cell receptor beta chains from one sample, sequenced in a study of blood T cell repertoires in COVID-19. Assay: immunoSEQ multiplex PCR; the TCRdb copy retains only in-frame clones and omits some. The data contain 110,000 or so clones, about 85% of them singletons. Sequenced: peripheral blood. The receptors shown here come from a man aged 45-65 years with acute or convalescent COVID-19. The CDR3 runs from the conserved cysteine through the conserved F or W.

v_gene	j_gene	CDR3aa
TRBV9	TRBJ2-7	CASSVWGSGSNEQYF
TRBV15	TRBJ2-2	CATTPRLTGLRQDTGELFF
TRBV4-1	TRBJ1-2	CASSHGTAGYTF
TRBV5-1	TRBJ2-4	CASSSLAENIQYF
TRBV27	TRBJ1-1	CASSYRANTEAFF
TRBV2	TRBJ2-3	CASRRTVLGTDTQYF
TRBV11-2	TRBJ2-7	CASSGQGSYEQYF
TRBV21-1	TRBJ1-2	CASSKRYRGRNYGYTF
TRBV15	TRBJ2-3	CATSVTGTDTQYF
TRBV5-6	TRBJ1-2	CASSETGGVYGYTF
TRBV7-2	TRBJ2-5	CASSLARSNGQYF
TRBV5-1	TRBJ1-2	CASSKDRNYGYTF
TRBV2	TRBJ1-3	CASSEFTSSGNTIYF
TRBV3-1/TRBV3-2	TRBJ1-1	CASSQDPGGAEAFF
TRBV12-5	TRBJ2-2	CASGWTSGGVAGELFF
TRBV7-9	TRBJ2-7	CASSNPDRDGSYEQYF
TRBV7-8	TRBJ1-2	CASSPPLRDRVNYGYTF
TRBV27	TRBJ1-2	CASSPNRDDLTF
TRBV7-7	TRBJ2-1	CASSSDRYNEQFF